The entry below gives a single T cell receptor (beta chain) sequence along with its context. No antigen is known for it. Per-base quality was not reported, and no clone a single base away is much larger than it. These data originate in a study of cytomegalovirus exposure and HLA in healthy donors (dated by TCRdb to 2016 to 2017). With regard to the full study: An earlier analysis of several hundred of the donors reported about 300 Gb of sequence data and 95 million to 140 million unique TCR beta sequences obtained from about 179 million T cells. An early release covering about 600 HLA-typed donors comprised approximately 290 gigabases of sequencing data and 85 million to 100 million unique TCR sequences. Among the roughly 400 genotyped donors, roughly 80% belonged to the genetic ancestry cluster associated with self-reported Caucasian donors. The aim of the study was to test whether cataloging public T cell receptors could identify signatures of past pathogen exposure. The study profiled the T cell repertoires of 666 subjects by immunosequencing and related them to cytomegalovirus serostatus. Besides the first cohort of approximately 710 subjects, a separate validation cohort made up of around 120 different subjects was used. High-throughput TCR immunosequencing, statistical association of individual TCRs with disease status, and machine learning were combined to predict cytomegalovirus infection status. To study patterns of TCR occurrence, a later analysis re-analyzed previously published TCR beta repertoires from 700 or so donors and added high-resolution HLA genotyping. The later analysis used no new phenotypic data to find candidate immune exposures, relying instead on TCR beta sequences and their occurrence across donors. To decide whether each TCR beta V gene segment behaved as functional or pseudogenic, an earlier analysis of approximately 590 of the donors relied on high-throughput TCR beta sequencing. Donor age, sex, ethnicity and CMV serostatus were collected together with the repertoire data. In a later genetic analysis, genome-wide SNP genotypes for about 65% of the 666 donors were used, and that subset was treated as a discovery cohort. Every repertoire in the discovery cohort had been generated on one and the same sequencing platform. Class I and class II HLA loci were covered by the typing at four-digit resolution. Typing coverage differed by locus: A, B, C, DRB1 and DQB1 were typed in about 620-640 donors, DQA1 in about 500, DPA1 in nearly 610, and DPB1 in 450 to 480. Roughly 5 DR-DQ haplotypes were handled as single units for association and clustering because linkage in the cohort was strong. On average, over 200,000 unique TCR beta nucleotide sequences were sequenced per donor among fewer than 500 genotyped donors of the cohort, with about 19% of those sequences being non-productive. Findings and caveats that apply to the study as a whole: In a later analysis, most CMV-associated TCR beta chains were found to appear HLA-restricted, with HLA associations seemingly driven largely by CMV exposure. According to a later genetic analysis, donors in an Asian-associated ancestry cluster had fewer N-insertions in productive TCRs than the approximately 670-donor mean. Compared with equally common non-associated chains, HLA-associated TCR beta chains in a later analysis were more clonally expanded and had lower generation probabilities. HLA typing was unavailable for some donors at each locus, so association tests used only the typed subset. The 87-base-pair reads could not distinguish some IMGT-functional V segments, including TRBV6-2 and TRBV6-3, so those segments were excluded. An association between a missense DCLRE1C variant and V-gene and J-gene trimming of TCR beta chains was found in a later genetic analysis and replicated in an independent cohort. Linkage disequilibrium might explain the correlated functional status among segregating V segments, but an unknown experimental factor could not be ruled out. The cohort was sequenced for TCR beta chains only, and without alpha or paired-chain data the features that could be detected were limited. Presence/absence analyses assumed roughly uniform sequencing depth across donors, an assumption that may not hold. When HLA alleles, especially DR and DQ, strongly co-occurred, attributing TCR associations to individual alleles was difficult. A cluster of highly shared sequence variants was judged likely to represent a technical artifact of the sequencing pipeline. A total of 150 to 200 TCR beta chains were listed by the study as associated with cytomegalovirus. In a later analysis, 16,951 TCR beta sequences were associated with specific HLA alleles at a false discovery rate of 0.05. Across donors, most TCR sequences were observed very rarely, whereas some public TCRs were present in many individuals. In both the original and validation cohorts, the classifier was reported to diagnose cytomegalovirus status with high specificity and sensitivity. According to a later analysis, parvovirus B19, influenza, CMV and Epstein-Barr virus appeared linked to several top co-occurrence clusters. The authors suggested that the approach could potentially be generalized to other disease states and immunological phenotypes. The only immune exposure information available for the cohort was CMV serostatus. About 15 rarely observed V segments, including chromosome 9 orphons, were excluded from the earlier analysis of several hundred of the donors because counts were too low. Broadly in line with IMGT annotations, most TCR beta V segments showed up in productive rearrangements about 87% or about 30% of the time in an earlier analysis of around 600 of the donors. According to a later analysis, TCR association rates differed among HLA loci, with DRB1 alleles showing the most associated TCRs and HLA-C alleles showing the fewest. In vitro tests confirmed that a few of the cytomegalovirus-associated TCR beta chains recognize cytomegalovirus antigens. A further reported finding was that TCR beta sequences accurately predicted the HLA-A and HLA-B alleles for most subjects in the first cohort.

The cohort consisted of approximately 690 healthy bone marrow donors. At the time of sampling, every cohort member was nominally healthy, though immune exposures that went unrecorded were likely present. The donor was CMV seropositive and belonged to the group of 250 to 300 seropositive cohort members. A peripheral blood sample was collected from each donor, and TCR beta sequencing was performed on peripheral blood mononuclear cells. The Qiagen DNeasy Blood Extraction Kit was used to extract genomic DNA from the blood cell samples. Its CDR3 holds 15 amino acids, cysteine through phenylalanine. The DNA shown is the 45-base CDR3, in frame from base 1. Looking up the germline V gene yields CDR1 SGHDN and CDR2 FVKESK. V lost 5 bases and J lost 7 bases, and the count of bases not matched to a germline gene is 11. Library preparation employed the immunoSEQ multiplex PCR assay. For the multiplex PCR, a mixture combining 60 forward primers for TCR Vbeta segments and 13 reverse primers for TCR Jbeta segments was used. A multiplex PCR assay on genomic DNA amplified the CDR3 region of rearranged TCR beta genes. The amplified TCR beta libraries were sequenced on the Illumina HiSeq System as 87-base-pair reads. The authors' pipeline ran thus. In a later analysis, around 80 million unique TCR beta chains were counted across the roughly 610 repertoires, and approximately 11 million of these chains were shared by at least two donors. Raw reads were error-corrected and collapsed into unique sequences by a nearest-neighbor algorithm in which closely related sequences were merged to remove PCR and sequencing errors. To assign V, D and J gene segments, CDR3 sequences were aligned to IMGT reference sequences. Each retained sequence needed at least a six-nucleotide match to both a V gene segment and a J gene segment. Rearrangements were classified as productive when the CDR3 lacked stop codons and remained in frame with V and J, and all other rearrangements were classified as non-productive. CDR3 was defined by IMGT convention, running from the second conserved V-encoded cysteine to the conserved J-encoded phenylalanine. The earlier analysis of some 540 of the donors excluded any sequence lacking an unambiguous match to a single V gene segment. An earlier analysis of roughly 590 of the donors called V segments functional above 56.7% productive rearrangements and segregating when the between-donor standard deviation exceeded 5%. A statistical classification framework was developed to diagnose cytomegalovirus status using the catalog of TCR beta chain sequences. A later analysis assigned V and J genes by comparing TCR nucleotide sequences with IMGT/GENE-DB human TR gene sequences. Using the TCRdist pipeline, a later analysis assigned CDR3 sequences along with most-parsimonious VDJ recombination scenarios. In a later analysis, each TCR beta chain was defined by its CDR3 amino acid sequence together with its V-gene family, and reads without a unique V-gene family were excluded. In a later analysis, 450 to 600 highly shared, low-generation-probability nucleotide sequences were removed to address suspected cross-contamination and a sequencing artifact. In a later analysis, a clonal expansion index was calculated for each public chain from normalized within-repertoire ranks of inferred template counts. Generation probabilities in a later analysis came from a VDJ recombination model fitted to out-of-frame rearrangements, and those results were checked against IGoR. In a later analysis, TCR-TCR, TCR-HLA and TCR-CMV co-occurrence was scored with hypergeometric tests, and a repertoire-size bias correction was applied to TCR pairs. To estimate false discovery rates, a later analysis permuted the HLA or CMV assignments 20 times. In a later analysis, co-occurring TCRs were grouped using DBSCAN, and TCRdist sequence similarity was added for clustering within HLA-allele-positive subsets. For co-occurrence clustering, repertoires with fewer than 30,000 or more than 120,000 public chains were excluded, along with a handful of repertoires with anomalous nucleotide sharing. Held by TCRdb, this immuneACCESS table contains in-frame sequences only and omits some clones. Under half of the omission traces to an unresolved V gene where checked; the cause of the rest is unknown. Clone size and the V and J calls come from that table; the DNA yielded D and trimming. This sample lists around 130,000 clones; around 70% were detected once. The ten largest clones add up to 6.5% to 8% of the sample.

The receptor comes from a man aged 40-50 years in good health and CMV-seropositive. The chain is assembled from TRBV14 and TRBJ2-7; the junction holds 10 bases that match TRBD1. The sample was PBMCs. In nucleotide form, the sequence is TGTGCCAGCAGCGAAGCCGGGACAGGGGTCAAAGAGCAGTACTTC. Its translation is CASSEAGTGVKEQYF.